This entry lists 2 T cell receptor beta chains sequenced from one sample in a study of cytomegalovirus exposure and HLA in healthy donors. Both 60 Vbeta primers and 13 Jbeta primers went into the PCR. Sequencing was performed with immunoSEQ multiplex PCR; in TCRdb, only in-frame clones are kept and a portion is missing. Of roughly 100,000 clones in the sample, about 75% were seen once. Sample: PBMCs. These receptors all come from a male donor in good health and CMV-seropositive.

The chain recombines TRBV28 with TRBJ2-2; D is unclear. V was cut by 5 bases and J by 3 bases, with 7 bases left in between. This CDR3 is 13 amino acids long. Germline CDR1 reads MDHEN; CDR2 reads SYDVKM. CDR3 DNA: TGTGCCAGCAGTCCCTCGGACACCGGGGAGCTGTTTTTT. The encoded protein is CASSPSDTGELFF.

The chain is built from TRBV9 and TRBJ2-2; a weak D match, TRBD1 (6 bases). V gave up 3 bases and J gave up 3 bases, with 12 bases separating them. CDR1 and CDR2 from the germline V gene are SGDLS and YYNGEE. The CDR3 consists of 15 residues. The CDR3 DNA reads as TGTGCCAGCAGCGCCCTACAGGGTTACACCGGGGAGCTGTTTTTT. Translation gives CASSALQGYTGELFF.